The 17 T cell receptor beta chains listed next were all sequenced from one sample in a study of cytomegalovirus exposure and HLA in healthy donors. Use of 60 Vbeta and 13 Jbeta primers characterized the PCR. Produced via immunoSEQ multiplex PCR; TCRdb's table is partial and in-frame only. Of over 90,000 clones listed, around 63% are singletons. The material sequenced was PBMCs. The source is a human donor in good health.

The chain has TRBV5-1 and TRBJ2-5; TRBD2 agrees at 10 bases. The germline gives CDR1 SGHRS, CDR2 YFSETQ. CDR3 length: 15 amino acids. After removal of 2 bases from V and 4 bases from J, the junction contained 5 bases not matched to a gene. The CDR3, as DNA: TGCGCCAGCAGCTTACTAGCGGGAATGTCAGAGACCCAGTACTTC. This codes for CASSLLAGMSETQYF.

This sequence joins TRBV4-1 and TRBJ2-5, with D possibly being TRBD2 (6 bases). There are 15 residues in the CDR3. Trimming pared 3 bases from V and 2 bases from J, leaving 13 bases between. Germline V gives CDR1 MGHRA, CDR2 YSYEKL. CDR3 nucleotides: TGCGCCAGCAGCCATTTTGGGCGGGATCAAGAGACCCAGTACTTC. Protein product: CASSHFGRDQETQYF.

This clone turned up a few times. The chain links TRBV5-1 to TRBJ2-1; 10 bases are shared with TRBD1. Germline CDR1 reads SGHRS; CDR2 reads YFSETQ. The CDR3 length is 12 residues. V was pared by 10 bases and J by 5 bases, with 3 bases of the junction left unmatched. As DNA, the CDR3 is TGCGCCTGGACAGGGGGGGACAATGAGCAGTTCTTC. Translating it yields CAWTGGDNEQFF.

This rearrangement joins TRBV5-4 to TRBJ2-7; TRBD1 agrees at 7 bases. The germline gives CDR1 SGHNT, CDR2 YYREEE (reference sequence). Trimming took 4 bases from V and 3 from J; bases not matched to a gene: 7. CDR3 size: 14 residues. This chain's CDR3 is CASSPGTAYYEQYF. For the CDR3, the DNA is TGTGCCAGCAGCCCCGGGACAGCTTACTACGAGCAGTACTTC.

The genes are TRBV5-6 and TRBJ2-7; D is unresolved. The V gene's germline CDR1 is SGHDT and CDR2 YYEEEE. CDR3 length: 14 residues. The V and J ends lost 2 bases and 4 bases respectively, with 13 bases between them. The CDR3 loop is CASSLGSAEYEQYF. In DNA, the CDR3 is TGTGCCAGCAGCTTAGGTTCGGCGGAATACGAGCAGTACTTC.

This clone is a singleton in its sample. The chain recombines TRBV7-9 with TRBJ1-5; D is unclear. The germline V gene encodes CDR1 SEHNR and CDR2 FQNEAQ (reference sequence). V was pared by 1 base and J by 0 bases, with 16 bases between. The CDR3 loop spans 18 amino acids. CDR3 nucleotide sequence: TGTGCCAGCAGCTTAGAGTACTGGCAGGACTATAGCAATCAGCCCCAGCATTTT. Translating it yields CASSLEYWQDYSNQPQHF. The full variable domain, rest sourced from reference TRBV7-9 and TRBJ1-5, is DTGVSQNPRHKITKRGQNVTFRCDPISEHNRLYWYRQTLGQGPEFLTYFQNEAQLEKSRLLSDRFSAERPKGSFSTLEIQRTEQGDSAMYLCASSLEYWQDYSNQPQHFGDGTRLSIL.

The rearrangement links TRBV30 to TRBJ1-2; D remains unclear. The CDR3 covers 15 residues. V dropped 3 bases and J dropped 1 base, with 15 bases sitting between them. Germline lookup yields CDR1 GTSNPN and CDR2 SVGIG (reference sequence). DNA for the CDR3: TGTGCCTGGAGCGGCCGTTTGACTATTAACTATGGCTACACCTTC. Translating gives CAWSGRLTINYGYTF.

The V gene is TRBV28, the J gene TRBJ2-1, with 9 bases that match TRBD2. The CDR3 loop spans 14 amino acids. Germline trimming cut 8 bases from V and 0 bases from J; bases unmatched to any gene: 2. Per germline, CDR1 MDHEN and CDR2 SYDVKM. CDR3 region: CASAGGNSYNEQFF. The CDR3 bases are TGTGCCAGCGCGGGGGGGAACTCCTACAATGAGCAGTTCTTC.

This clone was seen a handful of times. CDR3 protein: CASSPDRERTQYF. The DNA for the CDR3 is TGTGCCAGTAGCCCGGACAGGGAAAGGACCCAGTACTTC. The chain joins TRBV19 to TRBJ2-5, with TRBD1 identical over 8 bases. Germline assignment: CDR1 LNHDA and CDR2 SQIVND (reference sequence). The CDR3 runs 13 residues. V was pared by 6 bases and J by 7 bases, with 7 bases of the junction left unmatched. Variable domain in full (rest from reference TRBV19 and TRBJ2-5): DGGITQSPKYLFRKEGQNVTLSCEQNLNHDAMYWYRQDPGQGLRLIYYSQIVNDFQKGDIAEGYSVSREKKESFPLTVTSAQKNPTAFYLCASSPDRERTQYFGPGTRLLVL.

The chain joins TRBV29-1 to TRBJ2-5, with a tentative D call TRBD2 (6 bases). This CDR3 is built from 12 residues. Germline CDR1 and CDR2: SQVTM and ANQGSEA. V was shortened by 4 bases and J by 5 bases, with 11 bases between the two germline ends. CDR3 in DNA: TGCAGCGTTGTACTAGCAGAGGAGACCCAGTACTTC. Its protein product is CSVVLAEETQYF.

The chain carries TRBV5-1 and TRBJ1-1; 11 bases map to TRBD1. CDR1 SGHRS and CDR2 YFSETQ come from the germline V gene. This CDR3 contains 15 residues. V gave up 3 bases and J gave up 2 bases; unmatched junction bases: 3. The CDR3 sequence: CASSSDRGLNTEAFF. For the CDR3, the DNA is TGCGCCAGCAGCTCGGACAGGGGGCTTAACACTGAAGCTTTCTTT.

This clone was counted a single time. The chain uses TRBV30 and TRBJ2-1; TRBD1 is a possible D gene (5 bases). The V end was cut by 2 bases, the J end by 3 bases, with 11 bases between. In germline, CDR1 is GTSNPN, CDR2 SVGIG (reference sequence). The CDR3 runs 14 residues. The CDR3 DNA reads TGTGCCTGGAGTACCTTGGGGCTCTACAATGAGCAGTTCTTC. Encoded protein: CAWSTLGLYNEQFF.

The rearrangement joins TRBV28 to TRBJ1-1, with D perhaps TRBD1 (6 bases). V was trimmed by 5 bases and J by 8 bases, leaving 18 bases between them. This CDR3 has 14 residues. Germline V CDR1 and CDR2: MDHEN, SYDVKM. The CDR3 DNA sequence: TGTGCCAGCAGTCTAACCCAGTCCGGGACAGAAGCTTTCTTT. This sequence encodes CASSLTQSGTEAFF.

Concerning this clone: Germline is not matched at one junction end, which may reflect a read error. The chain is built from TRBV6-4 and TRBJ2-2; TRBD1 aligns across 7 bases. Germline CDR1 MRHNA, CDR2 SNTAGT. The CDR3 is made up of 12 amino acids. As DNA, the CDR3 is TGTACCAGACAGGGTTGGACCGGGGAGCTGTTTTTT. This codes for CTRQGWTGELFF.

This clone appeared a single time. The chain employs TRBV6-6 and TRBJ1-5, with 8 bases that match TRBD1. The CDR3 consists of 16 residues. CDR1 and CDR2 from the germline V gene are MNHNY and SVGAGI (reference sequence). V lost 0 bases to trimming and J lost 7 bases; unmatched junction nucleotides: 8. Written as DNA, the CDR3 is TGTGCCAGCAGTTACTCGGGGACAGGTAGGGGGCAGCCCCAGCATTTT. This translates into CASSYSGTGRGQPQHF.

Remarks on this clone: The same CDR3 can be traced to other DNA sequences in this sample. J is TRBJ2-1 and V is TRBV9, with TRBD2 matching over 12 bases. Germline V lookup: CDR1 SGDLS, CDR2 YYNGEE. The V and J ends lost 0 bases and 7 bases, in that order; junction bases with no gene match: 5. CDR3 length equals 16 residues. The CDR3 protein is CASSVGGGLAGNEQFF. The CDR3 DNA follows: TGTGCCAGCAGCGTAGGTGGAGGACTAGCGGGAAATGAGCAGTTCTTC. Variable domain in full (rest from reference TRBV9 and TRBJ2-1): DSGVTQTPKHLITATGQRVTLRCSPRSGDLSVYWYQQSLDQGLQFLIQYYNGEERAKGNILERFSAQQFPDLHSELNLSSLELGDSALYFCASSVGGGLAGNEQFFGPGTRLTVL.

This clone has only a few counts. The chain employs TRBV13 and TRBJ2-5; 11 positions match TRBD2. The last part of the DNA fits TRBJ2-7 better; the J call may be wrong. This CDR3 region has 18 residues. Looked up from germline, CDR1 is PRHDT and CDR2 is FYEKMQ (reference sequence). CDR3: CASSPRLAGGGISYEQYF. CDR3 nucleotides: TGTGCCAGCAGCCCCCGGCTAGCGGGAGGAGGGATCTCCTACGAGCAGTACTTC.